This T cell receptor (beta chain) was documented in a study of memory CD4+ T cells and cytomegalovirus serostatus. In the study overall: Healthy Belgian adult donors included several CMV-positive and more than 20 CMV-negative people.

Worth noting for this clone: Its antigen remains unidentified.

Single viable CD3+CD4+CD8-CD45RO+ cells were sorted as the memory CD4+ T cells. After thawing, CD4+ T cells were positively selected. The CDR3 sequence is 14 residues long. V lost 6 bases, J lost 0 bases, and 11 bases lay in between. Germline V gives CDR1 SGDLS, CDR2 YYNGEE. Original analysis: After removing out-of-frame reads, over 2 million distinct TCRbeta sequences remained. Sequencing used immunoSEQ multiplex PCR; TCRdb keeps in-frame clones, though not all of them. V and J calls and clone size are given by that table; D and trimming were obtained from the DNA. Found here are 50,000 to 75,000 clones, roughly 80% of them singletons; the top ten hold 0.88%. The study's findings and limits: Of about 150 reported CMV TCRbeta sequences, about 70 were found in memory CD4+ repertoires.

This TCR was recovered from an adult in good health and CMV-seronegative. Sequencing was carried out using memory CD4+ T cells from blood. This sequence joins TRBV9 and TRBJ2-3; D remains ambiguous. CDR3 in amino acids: CASNVSPSTDTQYF. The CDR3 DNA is TGTGCCAGCAATGTCTCCCCTAGCACAGATACGCAGTATTTT.